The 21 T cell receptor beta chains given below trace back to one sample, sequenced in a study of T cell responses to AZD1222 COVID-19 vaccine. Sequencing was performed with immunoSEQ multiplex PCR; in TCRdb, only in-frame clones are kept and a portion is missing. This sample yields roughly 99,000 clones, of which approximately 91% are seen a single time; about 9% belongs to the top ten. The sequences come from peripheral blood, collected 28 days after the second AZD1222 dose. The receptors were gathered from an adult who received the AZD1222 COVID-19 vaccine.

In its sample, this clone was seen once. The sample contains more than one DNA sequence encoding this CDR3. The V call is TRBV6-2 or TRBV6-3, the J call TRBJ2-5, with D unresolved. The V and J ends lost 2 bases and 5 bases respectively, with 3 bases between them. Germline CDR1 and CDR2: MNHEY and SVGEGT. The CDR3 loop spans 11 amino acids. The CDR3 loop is CASSYGETQYF. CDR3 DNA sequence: TGTGCCAGCAGTTACGGGGAGACCCAGTACTTC.

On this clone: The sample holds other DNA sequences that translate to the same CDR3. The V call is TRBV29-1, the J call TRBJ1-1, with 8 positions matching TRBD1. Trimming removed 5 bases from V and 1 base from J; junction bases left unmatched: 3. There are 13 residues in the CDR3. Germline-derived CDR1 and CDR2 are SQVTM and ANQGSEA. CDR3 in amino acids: CSVLGQGNTEAFF. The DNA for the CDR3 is TGCAGCGTTCTAGGACAGGGGAACACTGAAGCTTTCTTT.

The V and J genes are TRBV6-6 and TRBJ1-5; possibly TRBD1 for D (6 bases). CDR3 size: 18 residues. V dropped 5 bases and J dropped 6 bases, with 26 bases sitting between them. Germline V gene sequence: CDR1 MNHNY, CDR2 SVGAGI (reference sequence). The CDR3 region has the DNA TGTGCCAGCAGTCCCGGTGGAGGGGGGACACCACTTGGTCAGCCCCAGCATTTT. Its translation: CASSPGGGGTPLGQPQHF.

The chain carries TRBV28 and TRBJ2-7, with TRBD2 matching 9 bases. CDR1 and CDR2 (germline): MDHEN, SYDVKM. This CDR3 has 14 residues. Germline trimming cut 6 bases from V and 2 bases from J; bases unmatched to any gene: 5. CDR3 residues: CASREWTSAYEQYF. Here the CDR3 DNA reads TGTGCCAGCAGGGAATGGACTAGCGCCTACGAGCAGTACTTC.

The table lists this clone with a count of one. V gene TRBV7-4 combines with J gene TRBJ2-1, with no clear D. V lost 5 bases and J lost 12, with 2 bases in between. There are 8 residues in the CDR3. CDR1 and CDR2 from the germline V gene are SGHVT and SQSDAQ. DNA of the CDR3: TGTGCCAGCAGCCGGCAGTTCTTC. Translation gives CASSRQFF.

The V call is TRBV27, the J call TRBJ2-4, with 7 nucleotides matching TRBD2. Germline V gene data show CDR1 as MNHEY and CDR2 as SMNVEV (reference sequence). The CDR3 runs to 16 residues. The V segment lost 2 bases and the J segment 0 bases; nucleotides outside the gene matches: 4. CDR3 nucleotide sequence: TGTGCCAGCAGTTTACGGCTAGCGGTAGCCAAAAACATTCAGTACTTC. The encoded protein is CASSLRLAVAKNIQYF.

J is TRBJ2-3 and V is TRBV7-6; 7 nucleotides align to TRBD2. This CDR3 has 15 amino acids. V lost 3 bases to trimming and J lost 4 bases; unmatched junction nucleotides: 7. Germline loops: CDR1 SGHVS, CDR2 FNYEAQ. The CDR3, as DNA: TGTGCCAGCAGCTTCACGTCGGGGGGACCAGATACGCAGTATTTT. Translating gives CASSFTSGGPDTQYF.

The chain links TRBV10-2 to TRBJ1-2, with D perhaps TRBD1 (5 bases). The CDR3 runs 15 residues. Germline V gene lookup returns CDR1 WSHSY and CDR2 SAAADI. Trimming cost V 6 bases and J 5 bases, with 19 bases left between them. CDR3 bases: TGCGCCAGCAGACCCAACAGGAGGGGATCTTATGGCTACACCTTC. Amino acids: CASRPNRRGSYGYTF.

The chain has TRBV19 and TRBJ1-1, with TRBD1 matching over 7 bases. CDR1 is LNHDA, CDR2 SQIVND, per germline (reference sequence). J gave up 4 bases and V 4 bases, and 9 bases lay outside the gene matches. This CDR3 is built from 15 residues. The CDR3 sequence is CASSNTGAAGTEAFF. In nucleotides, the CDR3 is TGTGCCAGTAGTAATACAGGGGCGGCCGGCACTGAAGCTTTCTTT.

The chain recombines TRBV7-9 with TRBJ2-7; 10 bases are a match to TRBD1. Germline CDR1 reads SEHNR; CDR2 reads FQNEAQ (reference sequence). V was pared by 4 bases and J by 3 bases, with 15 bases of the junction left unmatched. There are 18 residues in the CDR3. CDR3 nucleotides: TGTGCCAGCAGCTCCCCCCCCCACCCCGGGACAGGGGACTACGAGCAGTACTTC. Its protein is CASSSPPHPGTGDYEQYF.

The CDR3 here is CASSQYDRAPQGYTF. CDR3 DNA: TGTGCCAGCAGCCAGTACGACAGGGCGCCCCAGGGCTACACCTTC. The chain recombines TRBV3-1 (or the pseudogene TRBV3-2) with TRBJ1-2; 7 bases are shared with TRBD1. The CDR3 is 15 amino acids. CDR1 LGHDT and CDR2 YNNKEL come from the germline V gene (reference sequence). Trimming cost V 3 bases and J 8 bases; bases outside gene matches: 12.

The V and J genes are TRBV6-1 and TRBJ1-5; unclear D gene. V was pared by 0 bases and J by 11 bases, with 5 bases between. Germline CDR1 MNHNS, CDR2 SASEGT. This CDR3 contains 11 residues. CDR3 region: CASSEALSQHF. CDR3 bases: TGTGCCAGCAGTGAAGCGCTGTCCCAGCATTTT.

The CDR3 coding sequence is TGTGCCAGCAGGGGGACCGGGAGGGAGACCCAGTACTTC. This gives the protein CASRGTGRETQYF. The chain uses TRBV3-1 (or the pseudogene TRBV3-2) and TRBJ2-5; 7 bases match TRBD2. The length of the CDR3 is 13 residues. Losses at the gene ends were 6 bases for V and 5 bases for J; bases not matched to a gene: 6. Germline values: CDR1 LGHDT, CDR2 YNNKEL (reference sequence).

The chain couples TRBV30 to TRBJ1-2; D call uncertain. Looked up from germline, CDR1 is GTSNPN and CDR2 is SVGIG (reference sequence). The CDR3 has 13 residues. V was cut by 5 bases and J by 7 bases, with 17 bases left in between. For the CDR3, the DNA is TGTGCCTGGGGTAGACTGTCCTGGGGTGGCTACACCTTC. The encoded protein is CAWGRLSWGGYTF. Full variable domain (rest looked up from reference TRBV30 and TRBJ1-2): SQTIHQWPATLVQPVGSPLSLECTVEGTSNPNLYWYRQAAGRGLQLLFYSVGIGQISSEVPQNLSASRPQDRQFILSSKKLLLSDSGFYLCAWGRLSWGGYTFGSGTRLTVV.

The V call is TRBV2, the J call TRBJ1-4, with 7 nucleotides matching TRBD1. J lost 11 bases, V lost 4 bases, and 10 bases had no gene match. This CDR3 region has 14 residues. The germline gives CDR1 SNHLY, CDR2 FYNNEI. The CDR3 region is CASSGSRDSSKLFF. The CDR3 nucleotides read TGTGCCAGCAGTGGGTCCCGGGACAGTTCCAAACTGTTTTTT.

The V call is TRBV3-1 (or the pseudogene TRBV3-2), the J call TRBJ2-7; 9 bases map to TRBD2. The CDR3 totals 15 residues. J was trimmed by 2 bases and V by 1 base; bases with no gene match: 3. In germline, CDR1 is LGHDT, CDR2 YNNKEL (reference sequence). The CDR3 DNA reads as TGTGCCAGCAGCCAAGTTCCTAGCGGGGCCTACGAGCAGTACTTC. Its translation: CASSQVPSGAYEQYF.

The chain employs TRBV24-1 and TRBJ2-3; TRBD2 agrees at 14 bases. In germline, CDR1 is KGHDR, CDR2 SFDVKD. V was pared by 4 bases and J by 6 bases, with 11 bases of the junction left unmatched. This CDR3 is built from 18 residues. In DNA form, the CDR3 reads TGTGCCACCAGTGACTCCCCGGGACTAGCGGGAGCGGGCGATACGCAGTATTTT. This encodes CATSDSPGLAGAGDTQYF.

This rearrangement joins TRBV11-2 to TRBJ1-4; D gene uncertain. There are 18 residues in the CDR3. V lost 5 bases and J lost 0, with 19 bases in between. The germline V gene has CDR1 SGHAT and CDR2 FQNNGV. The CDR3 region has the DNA TGTGCCAGCAGCCCCAGACTGACGCCAGTTGCAACTAATGAAAAACTGTTTTTT. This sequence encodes CASSPRLTPVATNEKLFF.

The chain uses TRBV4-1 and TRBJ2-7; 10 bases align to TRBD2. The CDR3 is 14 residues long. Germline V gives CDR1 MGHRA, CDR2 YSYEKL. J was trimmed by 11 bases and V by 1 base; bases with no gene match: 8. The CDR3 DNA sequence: TGCGCCAGCAGCCAAGGGGGTGGGCTAGCGGGAGAGTACTTC. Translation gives CASSQGGGLAGEYF.

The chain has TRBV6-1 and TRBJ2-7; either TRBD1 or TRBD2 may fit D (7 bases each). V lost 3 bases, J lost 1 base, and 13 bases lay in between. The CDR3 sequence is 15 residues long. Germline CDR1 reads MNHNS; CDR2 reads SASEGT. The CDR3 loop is CASSEGGGESYEQYF. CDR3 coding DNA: TGTGCCAGCAGTGAGGGAGGGGGCGAGTCCTACGAGCAGTACTTC.

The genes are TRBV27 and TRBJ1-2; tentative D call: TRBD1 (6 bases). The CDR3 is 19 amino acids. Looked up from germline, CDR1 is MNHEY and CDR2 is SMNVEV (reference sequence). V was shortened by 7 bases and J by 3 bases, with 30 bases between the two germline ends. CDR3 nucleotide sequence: TGTGCCAGCACCCCCATCCCCGGGTCGACAGGCGGTTGGGACTATGGCTACACCTTC. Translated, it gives CASTPIPGSTGGWDYGYTF.